This TCR beta chain was identified in a study of beta chain features in type 1 diabetes. Findings of the study overall: The study found moderately but significantly shorter TCRB CDR3s in all four CD4+ subsets of Type 1 diabetes patients.

Sequencing targeted expressed TCRB transcripts, as all isolated RNA had been reverse transcribed. The table came from immunoSEQ multiplex PCR; TCRdb's copy has only in-frame clones and leaves some out. The table lists over 200,000 clones, approximately 11% of them singletons, with around 0.017% in the top ten. This clone has more than one count but fewer than ten. Antigen unknown. The sequence was collected from a man aged 25-45 years with type 1 diabetes. Source material: naive CD4+ T cells from blood.

The CDR3 protein is CASSLVWLAGTQYF. CDR3 in DNA: TGTGCCAGCAGCTTAGTTTGGCTAGCGGGTACGCAGTATTTT. V is TRBV11-2 and J is TRBJ2-3; 8 nucleotides match TRBD2. CDR3 length equals 14 residues. V lost 1 base and J lost 8; bases outside the gene matches: 5. CDR1 SGHAT and CDR2 FQNNGV come from the germline V gene.